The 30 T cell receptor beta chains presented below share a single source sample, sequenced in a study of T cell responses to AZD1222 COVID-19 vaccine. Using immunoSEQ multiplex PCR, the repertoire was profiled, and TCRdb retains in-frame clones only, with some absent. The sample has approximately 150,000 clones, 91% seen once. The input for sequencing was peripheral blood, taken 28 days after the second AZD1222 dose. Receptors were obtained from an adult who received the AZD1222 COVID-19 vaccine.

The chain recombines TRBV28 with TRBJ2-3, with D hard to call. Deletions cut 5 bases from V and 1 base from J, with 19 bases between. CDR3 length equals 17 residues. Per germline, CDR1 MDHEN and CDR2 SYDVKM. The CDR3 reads CASSTFKGPFRTDTQYF. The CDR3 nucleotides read TGTGCCAGCAGTACCTTTAAAGGACCCTTCCGCACAGATACGCAGTATTTT.

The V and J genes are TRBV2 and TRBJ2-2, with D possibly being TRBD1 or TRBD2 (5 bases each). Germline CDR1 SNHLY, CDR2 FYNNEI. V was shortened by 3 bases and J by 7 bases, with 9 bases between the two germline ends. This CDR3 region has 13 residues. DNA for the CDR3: TGTGCCAGCAGTGACAGGGACGGCGGGGAGCTGTTTTTT. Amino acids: CASSDRDGGELFF.

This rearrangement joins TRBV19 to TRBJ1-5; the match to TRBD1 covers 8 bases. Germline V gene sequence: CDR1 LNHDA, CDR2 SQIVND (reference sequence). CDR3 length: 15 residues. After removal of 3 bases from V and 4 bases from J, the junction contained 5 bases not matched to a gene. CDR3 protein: CASSILDRENQPQHF. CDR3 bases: TGTGCCAGTAGTATCCTGGACAGGGAGAATCAGCCCCAGCATTTT.

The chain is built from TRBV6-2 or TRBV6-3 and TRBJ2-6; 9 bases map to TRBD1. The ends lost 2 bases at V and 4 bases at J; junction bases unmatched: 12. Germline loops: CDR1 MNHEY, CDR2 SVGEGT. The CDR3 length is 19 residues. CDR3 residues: CASSYGSGQGISGANVLTF. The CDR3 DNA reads TGTGCCAGCAGTTACGGATCGGGACAGGGAATCTCCGGGGCCAACGTCCTGACTTTC.

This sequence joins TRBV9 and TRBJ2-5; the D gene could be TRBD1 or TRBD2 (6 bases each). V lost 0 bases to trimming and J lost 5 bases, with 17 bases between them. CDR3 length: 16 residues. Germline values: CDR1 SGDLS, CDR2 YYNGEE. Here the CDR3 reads CASSVARGLGRETQYF. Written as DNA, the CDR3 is TGTGCCAGCAGCGTAGCTCGGGGGCTAGGGCGGGAGACCCAGTACTTC. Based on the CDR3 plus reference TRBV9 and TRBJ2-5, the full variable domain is DSGVTQTPKHLITATGQRVTLRCSPRSGDLSVYWYQQSLDQGLQFLIQYYNGEERAKGNILERFSAQQFPDLHSELNLSSLELGDSALYFCASSVARGLGRETQYFGPGTRLLVL.

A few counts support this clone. This CDR3 is CASGLLTPQHF. Written as DNA, the CDR3 is TGTGCTAGTGGTTTGTTAACGCCCCAGCATTTT. The rearrangement joins TRBV12-5 to TRBJ1-5, with D uncertain. CDR1 LGHNT and CDR2 FRNRAP come from the germline V gene. CDR3 size: 11 residues. Trimming removed 2 bases at V and 9 bases at J, with 5 bases between.

The CDR3 DNA reads as TGTGCCAGCAGGTGGTCCGCGGGGAGTTGGCCCCAGCATTTT. Translating it yields CASRWSAGSWPQHF. The chain links TRBV28 to TRBJ1-5; the D is unclear. CDR3 length equals 14 residues. Germline V gene lookup returns CDR1 MDHEN and CDR2 SYDVKM. Trimming stripped 6 bases from V and 9 bases from J, with 18 bases between.

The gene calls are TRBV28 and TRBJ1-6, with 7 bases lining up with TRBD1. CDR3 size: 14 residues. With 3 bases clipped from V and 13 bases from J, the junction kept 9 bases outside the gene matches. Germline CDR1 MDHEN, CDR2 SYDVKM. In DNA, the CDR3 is TGTGCCAGCAGTTTTCCAGGGGGTAGTTCCCCCCTCCACTTT. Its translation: CASSFPGGSSPLHF.

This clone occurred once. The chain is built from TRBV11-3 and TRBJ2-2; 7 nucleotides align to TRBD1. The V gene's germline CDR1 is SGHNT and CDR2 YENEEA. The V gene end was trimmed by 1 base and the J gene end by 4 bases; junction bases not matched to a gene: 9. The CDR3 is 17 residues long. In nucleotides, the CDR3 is TGTGCCAGCAGCTTAGGAGTGGGACAGCTCGGCACCGGGGAGCTGTTTTTT. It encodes CASSLGVGQLGTGELFF.

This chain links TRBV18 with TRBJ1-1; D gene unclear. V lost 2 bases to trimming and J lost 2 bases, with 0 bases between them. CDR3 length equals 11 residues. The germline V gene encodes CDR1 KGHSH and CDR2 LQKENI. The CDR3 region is CASSPNTEAFF. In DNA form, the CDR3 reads TGTGCCAGCTCACCAAACACTGAAGCTTTCTTT.

The CDR3 DNA follows: TGTGCCAGTAGTACCCGGGACACCACCACTGAAGCTTTCTTT. It is translated as CASSTRDTTTEAFF. The chain couples TRBV19 to TRBJ1-1, with D possibly being TRBD1 (6 bases). CDR1 and CDR2 (germline): LNHDA, SQIVND (reference sequence). There are 14 residues in the CDR3. V was clipped by 4 bases and J by 4 bases, with 13 bases between them.

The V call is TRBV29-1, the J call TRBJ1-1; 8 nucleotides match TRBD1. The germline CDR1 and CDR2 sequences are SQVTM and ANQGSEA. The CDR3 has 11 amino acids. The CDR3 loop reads CLGQGNTEAFF. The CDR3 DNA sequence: TGCCTTGGACAGGGGAACACTGAAGCTTTCTTT.

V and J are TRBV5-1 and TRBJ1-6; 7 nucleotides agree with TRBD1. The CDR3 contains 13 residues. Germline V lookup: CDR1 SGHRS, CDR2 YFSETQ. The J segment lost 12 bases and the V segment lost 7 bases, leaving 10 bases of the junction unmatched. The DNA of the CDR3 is TGCGCCAGCGGAACAGGGGATCTATTACCCCTCCACTTT. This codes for CASGTGDLLPLHF.

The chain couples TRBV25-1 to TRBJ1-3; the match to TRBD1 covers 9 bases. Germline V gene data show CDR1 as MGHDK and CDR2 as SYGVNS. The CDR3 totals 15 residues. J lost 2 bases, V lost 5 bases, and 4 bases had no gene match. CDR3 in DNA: TGTGCCAGCAGTCAGGGACAGGGCGCTGGAAACACCATATATTTT. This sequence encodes CASSQGQGAGNTIYF.

The CDR3 bases are TGTGCCAGCAGTTTATCGTGGGCAGGGTCGGAGACCCAGTACTTC. As protein: CASSLSWAGSETQYF. The chain recombines TRBV27 with TRBJ2-5, with a weak D call TRBD1 (5 bases). With 0 bases removed from V and 5 bases from J, the gap between germline ends came to 13 bases. The CDR3 length is 15 residues. Germline CDR1 is MNHEY and CDR2 is SMNVEV (reference sequence).

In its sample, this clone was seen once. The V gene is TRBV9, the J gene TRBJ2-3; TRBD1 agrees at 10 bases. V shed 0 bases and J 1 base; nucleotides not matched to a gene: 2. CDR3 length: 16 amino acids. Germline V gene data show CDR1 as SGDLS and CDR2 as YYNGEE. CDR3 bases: TGTGCCAGCAGCGTAGCCGGACAGGGGGGCACAGATACGCAGTATTTT. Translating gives CASSVAGQGGTDTQYF.

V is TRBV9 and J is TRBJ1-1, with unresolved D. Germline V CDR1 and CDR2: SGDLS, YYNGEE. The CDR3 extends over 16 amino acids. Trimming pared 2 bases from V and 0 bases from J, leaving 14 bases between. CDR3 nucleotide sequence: TGTGCCAGCAGCGTTCCCTCGACAAGCTTGAACACTGAAGCTTTCTTT. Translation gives CASSVPSTSLNTEAFF.

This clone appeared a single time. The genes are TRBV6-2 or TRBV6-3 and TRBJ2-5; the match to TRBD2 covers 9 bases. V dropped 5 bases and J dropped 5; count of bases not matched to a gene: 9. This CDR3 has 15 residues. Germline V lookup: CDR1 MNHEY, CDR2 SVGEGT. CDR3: CASSPLSGGRETQYF. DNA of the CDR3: TGTGCCAGCAGTCCGTTAAGCGGGGGGCGGGAGACCCAGTACTTC.

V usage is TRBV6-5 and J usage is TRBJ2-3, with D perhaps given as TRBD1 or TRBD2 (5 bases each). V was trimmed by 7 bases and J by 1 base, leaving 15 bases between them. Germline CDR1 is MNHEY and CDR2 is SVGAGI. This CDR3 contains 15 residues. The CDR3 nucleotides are TGTGCCAGCACCAATAAGGGGCGGGGCACAGATACGCAGTATTTT. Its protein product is CASTNKGRGTDTQYF.

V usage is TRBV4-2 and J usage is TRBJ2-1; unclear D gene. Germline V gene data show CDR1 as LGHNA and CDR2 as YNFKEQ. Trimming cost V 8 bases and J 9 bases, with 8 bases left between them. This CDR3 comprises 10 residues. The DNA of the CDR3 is TGTGCCAGCGGGTTCCCTGAGCAGTTCTTC. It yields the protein CASGFPEQFF.

Here the CDR3 reads CSASSELGNTEAFF. CDR3 nucleotides: TGCAGTGCTAGTTCTGAATTGGGGAACACTGAAGCTTTCTTT. The chain employs TRBV20-1 and TRBJ1-1, with unresolved D. The CDR3 runs to 14 residues. CDR1 is DFQATT, CDR2 SNEGSKA, per germline (reference sequence). The V gene lost 3 bases and the J gene lost 1 base, with 12 bases spanning the gap.

The CDR3 nucleotides read TGTGCCAGCAGCTTTGGACTAGCGGACAAAGAGACCCAGTACTTC. This encodes CASSFGLADKETQYF. The genes are TRBV5-4 and TRBJ2-5; 10 nucleotides line up with TRBD2. From germline, CDR1 is SGHNT and CDR2 YYREEE (reference sequence). J gave up 3 bases and V 2 bases, and 4 bases lay outside the gene matches. The length of the CDR3 is 15 residues.

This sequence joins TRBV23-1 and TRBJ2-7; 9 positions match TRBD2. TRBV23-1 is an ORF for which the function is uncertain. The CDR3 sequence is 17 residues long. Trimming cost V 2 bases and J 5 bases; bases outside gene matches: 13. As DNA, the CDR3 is TGCGCCAGCAGTCAACCCGTGCAGCGGGAGGCCCTCCACGAGCAGTACTTC. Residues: CASSQPVQREALHEQYF.

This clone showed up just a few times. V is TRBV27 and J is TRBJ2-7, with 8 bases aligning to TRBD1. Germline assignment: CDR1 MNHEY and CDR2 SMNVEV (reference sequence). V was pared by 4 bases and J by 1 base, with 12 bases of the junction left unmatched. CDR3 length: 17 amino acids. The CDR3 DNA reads TGTGCCAGCAGTTCTATATTAACGACAGGGGTATCCTACGAGCAGTACTTC. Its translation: CASSSILTTGVSYEQYF.

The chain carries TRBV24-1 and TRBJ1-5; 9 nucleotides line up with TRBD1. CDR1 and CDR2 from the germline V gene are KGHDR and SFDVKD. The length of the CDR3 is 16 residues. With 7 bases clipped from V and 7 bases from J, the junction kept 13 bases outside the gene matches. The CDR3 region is CATSPAGSGQGQPQHF. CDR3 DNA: TGTGCCACCAGCCCCGCGGGCAGTGGACAGGGGCAGCCCCAGCATTTT.

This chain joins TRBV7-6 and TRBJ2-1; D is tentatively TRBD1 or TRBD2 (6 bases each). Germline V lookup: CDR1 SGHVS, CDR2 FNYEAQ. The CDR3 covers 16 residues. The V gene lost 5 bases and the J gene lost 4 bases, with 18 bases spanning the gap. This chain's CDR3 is CASSPQGRSTYNEQFF. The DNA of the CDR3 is TGTGCCAGCAGCCCTCAGGGGAGGTCAACGTACAATGAGCAGTTCTTC. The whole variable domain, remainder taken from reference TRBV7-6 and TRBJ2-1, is GAGVSQSPRYKVTKRGQDVALRCDPISGHVSLYWYRQALGQGPEFLTYFNYEAQQDKSGLPNDRFSAERPEGSISTLTIQRTEQRDSAMYRCASSPQGRSTYNEQFFGPGTRLTVL.

CDR3 sequence: CAISDLGRTGELFF. CDR3 coding DNA: TGTGCCATCAGTGATTTGGGGCGGACCGGGGAGCTGTTTTTT. This chain joins TRBV10-3 and TRBJ2-2; possibly TRBD1 for D (5 bases). Germline CDR1 and CDR2: ENHRY and SYGVKD. This CDR3 is built from 14 residues. Trimming pared 3 bases from V and 5 bases from J, leaving 10 bases between.

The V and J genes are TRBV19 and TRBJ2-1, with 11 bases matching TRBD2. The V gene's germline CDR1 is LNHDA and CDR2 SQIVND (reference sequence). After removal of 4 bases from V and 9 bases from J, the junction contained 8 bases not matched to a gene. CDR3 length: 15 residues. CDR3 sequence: CASSRVTSGNGEQFF. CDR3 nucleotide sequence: TGTGCCAGTAGTAGGGTGACTAGCGGGAACGGTGAGCAGTTCTTC. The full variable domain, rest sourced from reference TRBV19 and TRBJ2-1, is DGGITQSPKYLFRKEGQNVTLSCEQNLNHDAMYWYRQDPGQGLRLIYYSQIVNDFQKGDIAEGYSVSREKKESFPLTVTSAQKNPTAFYLCASSRVTSGNGEQFFGPGTRLTVL.

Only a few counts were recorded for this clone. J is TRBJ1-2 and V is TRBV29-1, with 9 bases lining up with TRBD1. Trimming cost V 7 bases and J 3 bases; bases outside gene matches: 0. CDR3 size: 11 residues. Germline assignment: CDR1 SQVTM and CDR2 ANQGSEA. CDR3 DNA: TGCAGCGGACAGGGGGACTATGGCTACACCTTC. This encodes CSGQGDYGYTF.

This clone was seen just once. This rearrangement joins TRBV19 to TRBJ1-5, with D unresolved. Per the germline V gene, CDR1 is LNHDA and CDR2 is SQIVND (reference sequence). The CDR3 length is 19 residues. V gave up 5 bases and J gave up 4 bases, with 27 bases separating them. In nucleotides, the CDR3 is TGTGCCAGTAGTCCGCGGTCGAAGGCCGGTAGTTGGACTAATCAGCCCCAGCATTTT. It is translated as CASSPRSKAGSWTNQPQHF.